These T cell receptor beta chains were read from a single sample in a study of cytomegalovirus exposure and HLA in healthy donors. Libraries were prepared by immunoSEQ multiplex PCR; TCRdb keeps only in-frame clonotypes and omits some of them. This table holds about 130,000 clones, about 80% found once. Input material: PBMCs. Receptors were obtained from a man aged 25-45 years in good health and CMV-seronegative. The CDR3 runs from the conserved cysteine through the conserved F or W. The D gene is left open where the match is weak. A clone size is listed for some rows: how often the clone was seen (once, few, many), or a class if it is expanded.

NA,NA,TRBV6-6,TRBJ2-3,TGTGCCAGCGGGGGCAGGAACACAGATACGCAGTATTTT,CASGGRNTDTQYF
NA,NA,TRBV7-2,TRBJ1-1,TGTGCCAGCAGCTCGCAAGGGGACACTGAAGCTTTCTTT,CASSSQGDTEAFF
TRBD2,few,TRBV7-6,TRBJ2-7,TGTGCCAGCAGCCCAGGACTAGCGGGAGGATACGAGCAGTACTTC,CASSPGLAGGYEQYF
TRBD1,NA,TRBV19,TRBJ1-6,TGTGCCAGTAGCCAGGACAGGGTAGTGGATTCACCCCTCCACTTT,CASSQDRVVDSPLHF
TRBD1,NA,TRBV29-1,TRBJ2-1,TGCAGCACTGCATGGGACAGGGGAAGGTATGAGCAGTTCTTC,CSTAWDRGRYEQFF
TRBD1,once,TRBV2,TRBJ1-5,TGTGCCAGCAGTCAATCGGCAGGGGGCTTAGGGACCAACCAGCATTTT,CASSQSAGGLGTNQHF
NA,NA,TRBV6-6,TRBJ2-2,TGTGCCAGCAGTTATGAGGGTACAACCGGGGAGCTGTTTTTT,CASSYEGTTGELFF
TRBD2,NA,TRBV7-2,TRBJ2-3,TGTGCCAGCCGAAAGCGGGAGAAATCTGATACGCAGTATTTT,CASRKREKSDTQYF
NA,NA,TRBV2,TRBJ2-7,TGTGCCAGCAGGGAATCAGGTTACGAGCAGTACTTC,CASRESGYEQYF
TRBD1,NA,TRBV5-4,TRBJ1-2,TGTGCCAGCAGCAAACAGGGGGCTAATGGCTACACCTTC,CASSKQGANGYTF